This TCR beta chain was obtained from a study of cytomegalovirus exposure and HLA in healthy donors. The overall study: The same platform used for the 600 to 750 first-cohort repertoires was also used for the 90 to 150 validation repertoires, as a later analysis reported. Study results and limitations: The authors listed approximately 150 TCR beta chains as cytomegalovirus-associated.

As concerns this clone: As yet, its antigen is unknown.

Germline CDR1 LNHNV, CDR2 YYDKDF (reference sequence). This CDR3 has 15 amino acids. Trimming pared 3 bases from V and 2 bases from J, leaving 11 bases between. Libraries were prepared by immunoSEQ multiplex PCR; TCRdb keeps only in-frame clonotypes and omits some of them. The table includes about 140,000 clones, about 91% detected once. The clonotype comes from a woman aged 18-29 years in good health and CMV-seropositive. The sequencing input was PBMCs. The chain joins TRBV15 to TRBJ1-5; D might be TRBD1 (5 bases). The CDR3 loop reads CATSRARVGNQPQHF. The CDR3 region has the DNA TGTGCCACCAGCAGGGCCAGGGTTGGCAATCAGCCCCAGCATTTT.